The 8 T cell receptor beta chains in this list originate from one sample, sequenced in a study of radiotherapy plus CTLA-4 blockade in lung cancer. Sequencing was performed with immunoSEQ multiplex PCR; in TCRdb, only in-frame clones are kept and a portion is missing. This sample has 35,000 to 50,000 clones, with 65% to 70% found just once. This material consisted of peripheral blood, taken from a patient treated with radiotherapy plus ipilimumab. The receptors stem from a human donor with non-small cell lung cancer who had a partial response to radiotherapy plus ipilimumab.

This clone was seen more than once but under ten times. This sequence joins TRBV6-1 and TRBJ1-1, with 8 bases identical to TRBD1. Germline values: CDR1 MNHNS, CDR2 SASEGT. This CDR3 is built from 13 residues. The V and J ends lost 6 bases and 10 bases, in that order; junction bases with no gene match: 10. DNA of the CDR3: TGTGCCAGCAGGCTGGACAGGGCCCTAACAGCTTTCTTT. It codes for CASRLDRALTAFF.

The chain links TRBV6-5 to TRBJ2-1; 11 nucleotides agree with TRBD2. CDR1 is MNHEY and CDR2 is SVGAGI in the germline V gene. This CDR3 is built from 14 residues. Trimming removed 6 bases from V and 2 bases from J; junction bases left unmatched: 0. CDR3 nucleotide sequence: TGTGCCAGCAGACTAGCGGGAGCCTACAATGAGCAGTTCTTC. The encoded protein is CASRLAGAYNEQFF.

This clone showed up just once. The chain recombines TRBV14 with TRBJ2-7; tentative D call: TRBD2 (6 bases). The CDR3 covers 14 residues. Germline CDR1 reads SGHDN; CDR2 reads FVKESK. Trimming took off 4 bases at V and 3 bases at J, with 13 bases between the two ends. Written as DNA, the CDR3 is TGTGCCAGCAGCCCGTTCGGGAGCCGCTACGAGCAGTACTTC. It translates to CASSPFGSRYEQYF.

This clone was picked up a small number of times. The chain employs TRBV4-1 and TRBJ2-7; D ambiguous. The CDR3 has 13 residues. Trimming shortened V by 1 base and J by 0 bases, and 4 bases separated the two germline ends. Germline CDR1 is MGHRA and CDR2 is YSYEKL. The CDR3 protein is CASSQGPSYEQYF. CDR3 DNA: TGCGCCAGCAGCCAAGGGCCCTCCTACGAGCAGTACTTC.

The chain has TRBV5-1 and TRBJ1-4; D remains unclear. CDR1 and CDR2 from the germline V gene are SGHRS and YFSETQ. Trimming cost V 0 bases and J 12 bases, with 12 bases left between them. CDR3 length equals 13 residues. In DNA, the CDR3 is TGCGCCAGCAGCTTGGAAACGGTCGGGGAACTGTTTTTT. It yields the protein CASSLETVGELFF.

In DNA form, the CDR3 reads TGTGCCAGCAGTCAGTGGGGCAGGAACACTGAAGCTTTCTTT. This translates into CASSQWGRNTEAFF. The rearrangement uses TRBV6-5 and TRBJ1-1; tentative D call: TRBD1 (5 bases). Looked up from germline, CDR1 is MNHEY and CDR2 is SVGAGI. The germline V and J ends were trimmed by 5 bases and 1 base, with 11 bases remaining between them. The CDR3 runs to 14 residues.

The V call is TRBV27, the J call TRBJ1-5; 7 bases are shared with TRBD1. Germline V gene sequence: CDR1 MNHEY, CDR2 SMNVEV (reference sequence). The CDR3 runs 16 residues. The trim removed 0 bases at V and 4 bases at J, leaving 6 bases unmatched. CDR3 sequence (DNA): TGTGCCAGCAGTTTATCCGGCAGGGGGAATAATCAGCCCCAGCATTTT. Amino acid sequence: CASSLSGRGNNQPQHF.

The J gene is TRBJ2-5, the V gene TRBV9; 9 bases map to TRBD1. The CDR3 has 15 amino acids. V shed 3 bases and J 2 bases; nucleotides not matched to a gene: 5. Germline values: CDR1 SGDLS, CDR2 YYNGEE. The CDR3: CASSGRQGVQETQYF. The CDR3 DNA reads TGTGCCAGCAGCGGAAGACAGGGGGTTCAAGAGACCCAGTACTTC.